The TCR beta chain under discussion was sequenced for a study of cytomegalovirus exposure and HLA in healthy donors (dated by TCRdb to about 2017). Turning to the overall study: In an earlier analysis of some 550 of the donors, under 300 Gb of sequence data and 95 million to 130 million unique TCR beta sequences from about 190 million T cells were reported. An earlier analysis of about 600 of the donors used high-throughput TCR beta sequencing to judge whether each TCR beta V gene segment behaved as functional or pseudogenic. An early release that covered 500 to 800 HLA-typed donors contained about 300 gigabases of sequencing data and 70 million to 100 million unique TCR sequences. Alongside the repertoire data, information on donor age, sex, ethnicity and CMV serostatus was compiled. Every discovery cohort repertoire had been produced on one sequencing platform. High-throughput TCR immunosequencing, statistical association of individual TCRs with disease status, and machine learning were combined to predict cytomegalovirus infection status. A separate validation cohort of approximately 120 different subjects was used in addition to the roughly 700-subject first cohort. In a later genetic analysis, genome-wide SNP genotypes for 398 of the 666 donors were used, and that subset was treated as a discovery cohort. The T cell repertoires of under 700 subjects were profiled by immunosequencing and related to cytomegalovirus serostatus. Roughly five DR-DQ haplotypes were handled as single units for association and clustering, since linkage in the cohort was strong. In the later analysis, no new phenotypic data were used to find candidate immune exposures; instead, reliance was placed on TCR beta sequences and their occurrence across donors. The genetic ancestry cluster associated with self-reported Caucasian donors included approximately 85% of the 350 to 500 genotyped donors. Typing coverage varied by locus: about 620-640 donors for A, B, C, DRB1 and DQB1; more than 500 for DQA1; about 590 for DPA1; some 470 for DPB1. The study aimed to test whether signatures of past pathogen exposure could be identified by cataloging public T cell receptors. To study patterns of TCR occurrence, a later analysis re-analyzed previously published TCR beta repertoires from 700 or so donors and added high-resolution HLA genotyping. Both class I and class II loci were covered by HLA typing, at four-digit resolution. Across some 400 genotyped donors of the cohort, an average of roughly 230,000 unique TCR beta nucleotide sequences per donor were sequenced, and roughly a sixth of those sequences were non-productive.

Libraries were built with the immunoSEQ multiplex PCR assay. A mixture of 60 forward primers for TCR Vbeta segments and 13 reverse primers for TCR Jbeta segments was used in the multiplex PCR. Amplification of the CDR3 region of rearranged TCR beta genes was performed with a multiplex PCR assay on genomic DNA. The Illumina HiSeq System was used to sequence the amplified TCR beta libraries as 87-base-pair reads. In the source study's methods: Across the roughly 640 repertoires, a later analysis counted roughly 84 million unique TCR beta chains, approximately 12 million of which were shared by at least two donors. A nearest-neighbor algorithm error-corrected the raw reads and collapsed the reads into unique sequences, merging closely related sequences to remove PCR and sequencing errors. CDR3 sequences were aligned to IMGT reference sequences to assign V, D and J gene segments. For a sequence to be retained, a match of at least six nucleotides was required to both a V gene segment and a J gene segment. Rearrangements were classified as productive when the CDR3 lacked stop codons and remained in frame with V and J, and all other rearrangements were classified as non-productive. Following IMGT convention, CDR3 was defined as the stretch from the second conserved V-encoded cysteine up to the conserved J-encoded phenylalanine. In an earlier analysis of approximately 500 of the donors, sequences lacking an unambiguous match to a single V gene segment were excluded. In an earlier analysis of several hundred of the donors, V segments were called functional above 56.7% productive rearrangements and were called segregating when the between-donor standard deviation exceeded 5%. To diagnose cytomegalovirus status from the catalog of TCR beta chain sequences, a statistical classification framework was built. A later analysis assigned V and J genes by comparing TCR nucleotide sequences with IMGT/GENE-DB human TR gene sequences. A later analysis assigned CDR3 sequences and most-parsimonious VDJ recombination scenarios with the TCRdist pipeline. A later analysis defined each TCR beta chain by its CDR3 amino acid sequence plus V-gene family, and excluded reads lacking a unique V-gene family. To address suspected cross-contamination and a sequencing artifact, a later analysis removed some 620 highly shared, low-generation-probability nucleotide sequences. In a later analysis, a clonal expansion index was calculated for each public chain from normalized within-repertoire ranks of inferred template counts. In a later analysis, generation probabilities were computed using a VDJ recombination model fitted to out-of-frame rearrangements, and the results were checked against IGoR. In a later analysis, TCR-TCR, TCR-HLA and TCR-CMV co-occurrence was scored with hypergeometric tests, and a repertoire-size bias correction was applied to TCR pairs. False discovery rates were estimated in a later analysis by permuting HLA or CMV assignments 20 times. In a later analysis, co-occurring TCRs were grouped with DBSCAN, and TCRdist sequence similarity was added when clustering was performed within HLA-allele-positive subsets. Repertoires with fewer than 30,000 or more than 120,000 public chains were left out of co-occurrence clustering, as were five repertoires with anomalous nucleotide sharing. Held by TCRdb, this immuneACCESS table contains in-frame sequences only and omits some clones. Under half of the omission traces to an unresolved V gene where checked; the cause of the rest is unknown. The DNA was the basis for D and trimming; V, J and clone size are from that table. Present in this sample are 150,000 to 200,000 clones, approximately 85% of which were seen just once. 2% to 2.5% of the sample is taken by the ten largest.

In total, over 600 healthy bone marrow donors made up the cohort. At the time of sampling, every cohort member was nominally healthy, though immune exposures that went unrecorded were likely present. The donor tested CMV seronegative, placing the donor among the 350 or so seronegative members of the cohort. A peripheral blood sample was collected from each donor, and TCR beta sequencing was performed on peripheral blood mononuclear cells. The Qiagen DNeasy Blood Extraction Kit was used to extract genomic DNA from the blood cell samples. Compared with germline, V lacks 4 bases and J lacks 4 bases; bases without a gene match: 5. The CDR3 measures 16 amino acids from cysteine to phenylalanine. Only the CDR3 portion is preserved as DNA: 48 bases, with reading frame beginning at the first base. The germline V gene sets CDR1 to SGDLS and CDR2 to YYNGEE. Overall study results and their limits: Compared with equally common non-associated chains, HLA-associated TCR beta chains in a later analysis were more clonally expanded and had lower generation probabilities. A further reported finding was that TCR beta sequences accurately predicted the HLA-A and HLA-B alleles for most subjects in the first cohort. The classifier was reported to diagnose cytomegalovirus status with high specificity and sensitivity in both the original cohort and the validation cohort. Because some donors lacked HLA typing at each locus, the association tests relied only on the typed subset. Broadly in line with IMGT annotations, most TCR beta V segments showed up in productive rearrangements about 90% or about 30% of the time in an earlier analysis of 450 to 600 of the donors. According to a later genetic analysis, donors in an Asian-associated ancestry cluster had fewer N-insertions in productive TCRs than the approximately 650-donor mean. Most CMV-associated TCR beta chains appeared to be HLA-restricted in a later analysis, and the HLA associations seemed to be driven largely by CMV exposure. A cluster of highly shared sequence variants was judged likely to be a technical artifact of the sequencing pipeline. Across donors, most TCR sequences were observed very rarely, whereas some public TCRs were present in many individuals. At a false discovery rate of 0.05, a later analysis linked about 16,000 TCR beta sequences to specific HLA alleles. Some IMGT-functional V segments, including TRBV6-2 and TRBV6-3, could not be distinguished by the 87-base-pair reads and were therefore excluded. Linkage disequilibrium might explain the correlated functional status among segregating V segments, but an unknown experimental factor could not be excluded. Sequencing depth was assumed to be roughly uniform across donors in the presence/absence analyses, though that assumption may not hold. A later analysis found that TCR association rates varied across HLA loci, with DRB1 alleles showing the most associated TCRs and HLA-C alleles the fewest. The authors suggested that the approach could potentially be generalized to other disease states and immunological phenotypes. The study listed 164 TCR beta chains as associated with cytomegalovirus. CMV serostatus was the only immune exposure information available for the cohort. In vitro tests confirmed that a few of the cytomegalovirus-associated TCR beta chains recognize cytomegalovirus antigens. Strong co-occurrence of HLA alleles, especially DR and DQ, made assigning TCR associations to individual alleles difficult. The earlier analysis of about 600 of the donors excluded roughly 16 rarely observed V segments, including chromosome 9 orphons, because counts were too low. Only TCR beta chains were sequenced in this cohort, and the absence of alpha or paired-chain data limited detectable features. A later genetic analysis associated a missense DCLRE1C variant with V-gene and J-gene trimming of TCR beta chains, and an independent cohort replicated the association. In a later analysis, several top co-occurrence clusters were reported to appear linked to parvovirus B19, influenza, CMV and Epstein-Barr virus.

Turning to this clone: This clone's antigen is unknown. No much larger clone exists at a distance of one base, and base qualities are not known.

Material for sequencing was PBMCs. The origin of this receptor is a woman aged 45-60 years in good health and CMV-seronegative. This chain joins TRBV9 to TRBJ2-3; TRBD2 matches 14 bases in the middle. The DNA is TGTGCCAGCAGCCCGGGACTAGCGGGAGCAGCAGATACGCAGTATTTT. Translated, it reads CASSPGLAGAADTQYF.